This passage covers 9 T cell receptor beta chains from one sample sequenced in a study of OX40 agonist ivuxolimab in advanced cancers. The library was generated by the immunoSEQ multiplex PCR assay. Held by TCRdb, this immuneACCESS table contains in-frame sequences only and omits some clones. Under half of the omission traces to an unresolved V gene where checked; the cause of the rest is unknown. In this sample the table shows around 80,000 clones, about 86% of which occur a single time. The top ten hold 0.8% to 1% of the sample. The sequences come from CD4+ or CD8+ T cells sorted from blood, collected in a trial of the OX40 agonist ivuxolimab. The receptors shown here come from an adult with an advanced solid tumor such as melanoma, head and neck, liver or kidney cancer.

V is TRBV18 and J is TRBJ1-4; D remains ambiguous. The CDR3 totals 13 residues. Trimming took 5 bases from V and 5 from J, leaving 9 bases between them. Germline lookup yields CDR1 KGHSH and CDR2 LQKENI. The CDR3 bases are TGTGCCAGCTCAAACGGTCAAAATGAAAAACTGTTTTTT. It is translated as CASSNGQNEKLFF.

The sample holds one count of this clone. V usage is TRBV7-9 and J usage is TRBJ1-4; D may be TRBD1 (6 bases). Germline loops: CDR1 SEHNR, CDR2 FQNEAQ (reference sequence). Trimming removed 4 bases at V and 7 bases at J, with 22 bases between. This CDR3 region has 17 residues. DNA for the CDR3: TGTGCCAGCAGCTCCAACCCCTTAGGGGGGGTAGGTGAAAAACTGTTTTTT. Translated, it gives CASSSNPLGGVGEKLFF.

Here the CDR3 DNA reads TGCGCCAGCAGCTCTACACAGGGGGACTATGGCTACACCTTC. It specifies CASSSTQGDYGYTF. V usage is TRBV5-1 and J usage is TRBJ1-2; 8 nucleotides agree with TRBD1. V lost 3 bases to trimming and J lost 3 bases; unmatched junction nucleotides: 4. Germline V gives CDR1 SGHRS, CDR2 YFSETQ. This CDR3 comprises 14 residues.

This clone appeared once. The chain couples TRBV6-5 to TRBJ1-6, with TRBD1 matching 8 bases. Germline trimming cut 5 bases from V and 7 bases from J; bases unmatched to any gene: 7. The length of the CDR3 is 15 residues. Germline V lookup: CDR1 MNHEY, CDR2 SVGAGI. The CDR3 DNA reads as TGTGCCAGCAGTCCCCGGACAGGGAGAAATTCACCCCTCCACTTT. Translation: CASSPRTGRNSPLHF.

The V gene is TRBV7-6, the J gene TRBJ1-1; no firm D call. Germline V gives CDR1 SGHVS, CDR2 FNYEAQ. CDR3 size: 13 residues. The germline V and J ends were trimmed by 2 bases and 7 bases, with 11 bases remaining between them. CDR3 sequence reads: CASSLFVGYEAFF. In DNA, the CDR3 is TGTGCCAGCAGCTTATTCGTGGGGTATGAAGCTTTCTTT.

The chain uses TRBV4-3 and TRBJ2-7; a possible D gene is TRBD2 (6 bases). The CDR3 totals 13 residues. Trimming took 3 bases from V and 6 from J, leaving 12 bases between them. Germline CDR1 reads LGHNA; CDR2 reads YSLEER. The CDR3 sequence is CASSQHQGGEQYF. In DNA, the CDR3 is TGCGCCAGCAGCCAGCATCAGGGAGGCGAGCAGTACTTC.

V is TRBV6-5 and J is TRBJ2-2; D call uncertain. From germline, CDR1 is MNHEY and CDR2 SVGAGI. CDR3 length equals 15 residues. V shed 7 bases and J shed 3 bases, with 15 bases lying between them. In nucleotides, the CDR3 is TGTGCCAGCAAACCGACTTTTGCGGACACCGGGGAGCTGTTTTTT. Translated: CASKPTFADTGELFF.

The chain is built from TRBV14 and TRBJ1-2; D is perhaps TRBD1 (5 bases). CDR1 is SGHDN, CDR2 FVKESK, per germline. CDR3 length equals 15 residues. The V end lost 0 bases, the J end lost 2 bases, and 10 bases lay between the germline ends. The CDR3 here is CASSQDWTRNYGYTF. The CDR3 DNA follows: TGTGCCAGCAGCCAAGACTGGACAAGAAACTATGGCTACACCTTC.

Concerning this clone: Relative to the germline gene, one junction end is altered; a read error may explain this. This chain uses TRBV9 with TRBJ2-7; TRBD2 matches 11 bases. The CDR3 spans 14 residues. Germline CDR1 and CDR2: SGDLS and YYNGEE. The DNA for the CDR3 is TGTGCCGGCAGCGTTAGCGGGAGGGACTACGAGCAGTACTTC. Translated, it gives CAGSVSGRDYEQYF.